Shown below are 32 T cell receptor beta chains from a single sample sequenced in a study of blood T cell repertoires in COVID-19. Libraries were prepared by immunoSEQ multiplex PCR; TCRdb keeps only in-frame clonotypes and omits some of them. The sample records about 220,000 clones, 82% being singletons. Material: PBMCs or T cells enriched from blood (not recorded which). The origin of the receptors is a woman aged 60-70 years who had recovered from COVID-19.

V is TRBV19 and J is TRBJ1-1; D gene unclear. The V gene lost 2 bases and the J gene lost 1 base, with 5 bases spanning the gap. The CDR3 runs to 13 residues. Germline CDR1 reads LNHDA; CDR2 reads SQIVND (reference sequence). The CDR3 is CASSILWNTEAFF. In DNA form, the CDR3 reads TGTGCCAGTAGTATATTATGGAACACTGAAGCTTTCTTT. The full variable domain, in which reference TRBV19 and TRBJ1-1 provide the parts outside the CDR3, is DGGITQSPKYLFRKEGQNVTLSCEQNLNHDAMYWYRQDPGQGLRLIYYSQIVNDFQKGDIAEGYSVSREKKESFPLTVTSAQKNPTAFYLCASSILWNTEAFFGQGTRLTVV.

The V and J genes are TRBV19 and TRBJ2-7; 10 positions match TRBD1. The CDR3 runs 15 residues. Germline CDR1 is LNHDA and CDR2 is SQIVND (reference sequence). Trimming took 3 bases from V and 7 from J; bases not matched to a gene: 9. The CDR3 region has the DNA TGTGCCAGTAGTATTCGTCGGACAGGGGGTAGAGAGCAGTACTTC. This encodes CASSIRRTGGREQYF.

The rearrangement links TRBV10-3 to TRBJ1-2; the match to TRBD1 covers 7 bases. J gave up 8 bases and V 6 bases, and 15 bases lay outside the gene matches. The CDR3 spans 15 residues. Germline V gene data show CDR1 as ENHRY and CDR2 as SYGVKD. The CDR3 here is CAISQDPYSQGGYTF. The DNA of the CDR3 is TGTGCCATCAGCCAGGATCCTTACTCACAGGGGGGCTACACCTTC.

In nucleotides, the CDR3 is TGCAGCGTTGAAGAGAGGGCGGGGACCTCCTACGAGCAGTACTTC. Amino acids: CSVEERAGTSYEQYF. The chain uses TRBV29-1 and TRBJ2-7; maybe TRBD2 (6 bases). V gave up 0 bases and J gave up 0 bases, with 12 bases separating them. Germline V gives CDR1 SQVTM, CDR2 ANQGSEA. The CDR3 is 15 amino acids.

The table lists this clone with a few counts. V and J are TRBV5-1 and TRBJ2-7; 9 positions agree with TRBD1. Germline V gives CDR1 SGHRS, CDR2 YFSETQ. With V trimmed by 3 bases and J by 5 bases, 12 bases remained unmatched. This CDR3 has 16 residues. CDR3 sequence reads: CASSWGLGDRVNEQYF. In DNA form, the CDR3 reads TGCGCCAGCAGCTGGGGTTTGGGGGACAGGGTCAACGAGCAGTACTTC.

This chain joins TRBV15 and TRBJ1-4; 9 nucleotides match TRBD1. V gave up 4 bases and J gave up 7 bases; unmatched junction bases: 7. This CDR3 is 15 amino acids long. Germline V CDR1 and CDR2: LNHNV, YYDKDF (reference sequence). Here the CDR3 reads CATSIYRGRSEKLFF. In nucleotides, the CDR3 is TGTGCCACCAGCATTTACAGGGGGCGAAGTGAAAAACTGTTTTTT.

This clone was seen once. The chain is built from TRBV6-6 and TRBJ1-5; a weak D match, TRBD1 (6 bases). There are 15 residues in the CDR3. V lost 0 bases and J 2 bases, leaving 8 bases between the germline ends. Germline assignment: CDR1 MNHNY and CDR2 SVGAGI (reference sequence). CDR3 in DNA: TGTGCCAGCAGTTACTCGGACAGTCGCAATCAGCCCCAGCATTTT. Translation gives CASSYSDSRNQPQHF.

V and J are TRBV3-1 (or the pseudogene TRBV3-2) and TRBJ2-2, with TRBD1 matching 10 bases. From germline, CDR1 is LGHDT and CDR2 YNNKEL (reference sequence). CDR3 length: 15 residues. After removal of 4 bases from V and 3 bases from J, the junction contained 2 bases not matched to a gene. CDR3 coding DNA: TGTGCCAGCAGCCGTGGGACAGGGGACACCGGGGAGCTGTTTTTT. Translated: CASSRGTGDTGELFF.

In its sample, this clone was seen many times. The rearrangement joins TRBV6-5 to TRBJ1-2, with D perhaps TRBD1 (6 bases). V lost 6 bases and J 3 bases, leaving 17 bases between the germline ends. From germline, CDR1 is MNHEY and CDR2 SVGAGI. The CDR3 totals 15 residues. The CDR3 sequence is CASSPTGTSYYGYTF. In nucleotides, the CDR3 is TGTGCCAGCAGCCCAACCGGGACATCGTACTATGGCTACACCTTC.

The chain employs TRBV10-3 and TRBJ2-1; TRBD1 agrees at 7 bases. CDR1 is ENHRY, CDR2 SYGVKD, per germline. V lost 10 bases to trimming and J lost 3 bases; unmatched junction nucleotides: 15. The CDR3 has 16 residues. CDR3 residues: CATNRRDSLLYNEQFF. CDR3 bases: TGTGCCACCAACCGAAGGGACAGCCTACTCTACAATGAGCAGTTCTTC.

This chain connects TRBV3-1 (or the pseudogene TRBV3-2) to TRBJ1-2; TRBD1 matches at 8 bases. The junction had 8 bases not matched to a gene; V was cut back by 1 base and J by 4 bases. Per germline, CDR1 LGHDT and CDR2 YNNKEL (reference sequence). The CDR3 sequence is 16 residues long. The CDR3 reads CASSQVPDRATYGYTF. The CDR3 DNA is TGTGCCAGCAGCCAAGTTCCGGACAGGGCAACCTATGGCTACACCTTC.

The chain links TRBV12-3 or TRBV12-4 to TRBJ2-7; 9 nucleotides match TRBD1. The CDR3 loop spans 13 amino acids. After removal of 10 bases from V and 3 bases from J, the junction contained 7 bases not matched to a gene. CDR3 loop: CAISDRGHYEQYF. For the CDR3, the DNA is TGTGCCATCTCGGACAGGGGCCACTACGAGCAGTACTTC.

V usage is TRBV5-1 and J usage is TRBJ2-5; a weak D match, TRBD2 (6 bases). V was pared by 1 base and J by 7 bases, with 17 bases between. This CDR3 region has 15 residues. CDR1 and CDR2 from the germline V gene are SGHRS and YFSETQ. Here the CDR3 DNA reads TGCGCCAGCAGCTTGTCGGGGACTTCGGACCCGACCCAGTACTTC. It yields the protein CASSLSGTSDPTQYF. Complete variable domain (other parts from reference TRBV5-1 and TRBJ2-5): KAGVTQTPRYLIKTRGQQVTLSCSPISGHRSVSWYQQTPGQGLQFLFEYFSETQRNKGNFPGRFSGRQFSNSRSEMNVSTLELGDSALYLCASSLSGTSDPTQYFGPGTRLLVL.

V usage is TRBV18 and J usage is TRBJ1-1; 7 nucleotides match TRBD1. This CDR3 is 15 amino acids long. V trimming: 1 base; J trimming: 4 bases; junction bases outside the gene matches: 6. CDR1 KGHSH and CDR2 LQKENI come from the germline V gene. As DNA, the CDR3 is TGTGCCAGCTCACCACAGAGGGGGCCCCTCACTGAAGCTTTCTTT. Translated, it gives CASSPQRGPLTEAFF.

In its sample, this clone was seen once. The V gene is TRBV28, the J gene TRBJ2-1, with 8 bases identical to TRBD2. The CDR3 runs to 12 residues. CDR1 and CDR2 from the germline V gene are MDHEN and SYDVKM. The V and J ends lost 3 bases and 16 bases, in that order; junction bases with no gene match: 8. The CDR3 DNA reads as TGTGCCAGCAGTTTTGGGACTAGATTCCCATTCTTC. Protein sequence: CASSFGTRFPFF. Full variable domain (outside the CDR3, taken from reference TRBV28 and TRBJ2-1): DVKVTQSSRYLVKRTGEKVFLECVQDMDHENMFWYRQDPGLGLRLIYFSYDVKMKEKGDIPEGYSVSREKKERFSLILESASTNQTSMYLCASSFGTRFPFFGPGTRLTVL.

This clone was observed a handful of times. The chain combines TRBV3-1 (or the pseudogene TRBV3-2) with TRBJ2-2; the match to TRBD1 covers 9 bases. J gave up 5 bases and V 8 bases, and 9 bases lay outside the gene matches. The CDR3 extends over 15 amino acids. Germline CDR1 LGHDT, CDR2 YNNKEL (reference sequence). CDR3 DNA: TGTGCCAGCGCAACCGGGACAGGGAGGACCGGGGAGCTGTTTTTT. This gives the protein CASATGTGRTGELFF.

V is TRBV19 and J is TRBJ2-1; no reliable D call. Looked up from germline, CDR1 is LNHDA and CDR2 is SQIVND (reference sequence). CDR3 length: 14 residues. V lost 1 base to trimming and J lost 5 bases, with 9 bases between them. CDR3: CASSIGNRNNEQFF. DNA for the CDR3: TGTGCCAGTAGTATAGGCAACAGAAACAATGAGCAGTTCTTC.

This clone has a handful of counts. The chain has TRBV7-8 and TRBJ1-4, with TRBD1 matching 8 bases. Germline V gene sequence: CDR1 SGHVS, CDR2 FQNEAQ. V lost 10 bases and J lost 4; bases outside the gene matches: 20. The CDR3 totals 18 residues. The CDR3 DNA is TGTGCCACTGCCAGGGGGCCAGGACAAGGGGAGGATAATGAAAAACTGTTTTTT. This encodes CATARGPGQGEDNEKLFF.

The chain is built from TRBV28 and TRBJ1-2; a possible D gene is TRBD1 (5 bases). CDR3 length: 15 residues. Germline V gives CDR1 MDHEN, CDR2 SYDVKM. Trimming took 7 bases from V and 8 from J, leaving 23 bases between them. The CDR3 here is CASTAGRQGGRGYTF. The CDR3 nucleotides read TGTGCCAGCACTGCGGGACGGCAGGGAGGGCGCGGCTACACCTTC.

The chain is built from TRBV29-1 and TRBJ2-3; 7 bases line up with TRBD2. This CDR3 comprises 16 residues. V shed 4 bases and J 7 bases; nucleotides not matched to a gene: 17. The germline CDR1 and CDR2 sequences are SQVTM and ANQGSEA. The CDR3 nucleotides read TGCAGCGTTGTCGGGGGGTCCACGAGGGTTGAGAATACGCAGTATTTT. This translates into CSVVGGSTRVENTQYF.

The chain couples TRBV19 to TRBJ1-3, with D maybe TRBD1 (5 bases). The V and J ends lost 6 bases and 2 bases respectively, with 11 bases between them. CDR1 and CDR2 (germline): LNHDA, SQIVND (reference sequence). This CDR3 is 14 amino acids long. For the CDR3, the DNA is TGTGCCAGTAGGGGGGGATCAGCTGGAAACACCATATATTTT. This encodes CASRGGSAGNTIYF.

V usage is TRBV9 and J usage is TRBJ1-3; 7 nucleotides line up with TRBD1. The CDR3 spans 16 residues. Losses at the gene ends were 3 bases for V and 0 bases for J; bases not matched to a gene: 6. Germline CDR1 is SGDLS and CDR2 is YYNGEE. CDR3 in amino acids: CASSAGDSFSGNTIYF. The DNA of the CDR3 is TGTGCCAGCAGCGCGGGGGACAGCTTCTCTGGAAACACCATATATTTT.

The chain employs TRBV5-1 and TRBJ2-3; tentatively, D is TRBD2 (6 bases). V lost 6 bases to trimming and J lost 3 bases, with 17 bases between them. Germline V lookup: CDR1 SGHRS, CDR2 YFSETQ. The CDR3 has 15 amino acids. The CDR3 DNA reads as TGCGCCAGCAAGCTGGCGGGACGAGGGACAGATACGCAGTATTTT. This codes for CASKLAGRGTDTQYF.

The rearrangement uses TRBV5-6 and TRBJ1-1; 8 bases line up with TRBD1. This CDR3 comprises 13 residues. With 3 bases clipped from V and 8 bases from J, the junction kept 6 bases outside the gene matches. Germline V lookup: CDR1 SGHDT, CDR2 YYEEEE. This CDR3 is CASSWTGLTEAFF. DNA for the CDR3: TGTGCCAGCAGCTGGACAGGGTTGACGGAAGCTTTCTTT.

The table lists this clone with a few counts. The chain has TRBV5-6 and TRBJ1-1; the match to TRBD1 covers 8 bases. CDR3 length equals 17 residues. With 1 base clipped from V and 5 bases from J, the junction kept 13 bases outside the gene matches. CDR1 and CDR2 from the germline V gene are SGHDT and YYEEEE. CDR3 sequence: CASSLSWTGIKNTEAFF. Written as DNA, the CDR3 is TGTGCCAGCAGCTTGAGTTGGACAGGGATAAAGAATACTGAAGCTTTCTTT.

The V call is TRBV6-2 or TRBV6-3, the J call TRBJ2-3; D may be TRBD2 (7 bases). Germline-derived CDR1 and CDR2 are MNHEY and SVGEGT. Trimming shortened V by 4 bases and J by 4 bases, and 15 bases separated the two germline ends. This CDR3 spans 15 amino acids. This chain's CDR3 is CASSSRRGASDTQYF. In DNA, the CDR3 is TGTGCCAGCAGTTCCCGCCGGGGGGCATCAGATACGCAGTATTTT.

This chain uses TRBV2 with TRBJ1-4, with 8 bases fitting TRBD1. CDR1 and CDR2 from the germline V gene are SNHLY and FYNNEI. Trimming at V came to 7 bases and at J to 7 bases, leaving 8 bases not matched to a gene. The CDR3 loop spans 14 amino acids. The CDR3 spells CASNFQGASEKLFF. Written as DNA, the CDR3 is TGTGCCAGCAATTTTCAGGGGGCGTCTGAAAAACTGTTTTTT.

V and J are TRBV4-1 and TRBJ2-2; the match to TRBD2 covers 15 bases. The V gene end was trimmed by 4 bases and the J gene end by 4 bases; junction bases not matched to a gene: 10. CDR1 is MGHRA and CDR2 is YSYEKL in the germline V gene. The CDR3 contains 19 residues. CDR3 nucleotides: TGCGCCAGCAGCCCCCCCGGGACTAGCGGGGGGCCGAGCACCGGGGAGCTGTTTTTT. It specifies CASSPPGTSGGPSTGELFF.

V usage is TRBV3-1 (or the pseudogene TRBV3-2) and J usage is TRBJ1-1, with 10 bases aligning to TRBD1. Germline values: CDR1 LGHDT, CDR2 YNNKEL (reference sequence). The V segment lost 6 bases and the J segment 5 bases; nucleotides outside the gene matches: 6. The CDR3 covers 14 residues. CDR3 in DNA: TGTGCCAGCAGTCCGACAGGGGGCGGTACTGAAGCTTTCTTT. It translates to CASSPTGGGTEAFF.

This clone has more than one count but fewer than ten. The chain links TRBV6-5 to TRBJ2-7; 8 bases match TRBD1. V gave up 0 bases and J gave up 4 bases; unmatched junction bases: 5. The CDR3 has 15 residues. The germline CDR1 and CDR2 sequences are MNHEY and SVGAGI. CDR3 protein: CASSYSPTGAYEQYF. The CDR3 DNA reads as TGTGCCAGCAGTTACTCTCCGACAGGGGCTTACGAGCAGTACTTC.

The CDR3 DNA sequence: TGCAGCGTTCAACAGGGGGCGCAGGTCGGAGAGACCCAGTACTTC. Translation: CSVQQGAQVGETQYF. The chain carries TRBV29-1 and TRBJ2-5; 9 positions match TRBD1. Germline V gives CDR1 SQVTM, CDR2 ANQGSEA. J gave up 4 bases and V 5 bases, and 11 bases lay outside the gene matches. This CDR3 contains 15 residues.

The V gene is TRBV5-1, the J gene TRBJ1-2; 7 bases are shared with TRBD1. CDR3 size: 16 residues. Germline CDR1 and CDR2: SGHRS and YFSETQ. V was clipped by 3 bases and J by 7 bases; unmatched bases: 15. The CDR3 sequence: CASSSTGAKGFGGYTF. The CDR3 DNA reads TGCGCCAGCAGCTCTACAGGGGCCAAGGGGTTCGGTGGCTACACCTTC.